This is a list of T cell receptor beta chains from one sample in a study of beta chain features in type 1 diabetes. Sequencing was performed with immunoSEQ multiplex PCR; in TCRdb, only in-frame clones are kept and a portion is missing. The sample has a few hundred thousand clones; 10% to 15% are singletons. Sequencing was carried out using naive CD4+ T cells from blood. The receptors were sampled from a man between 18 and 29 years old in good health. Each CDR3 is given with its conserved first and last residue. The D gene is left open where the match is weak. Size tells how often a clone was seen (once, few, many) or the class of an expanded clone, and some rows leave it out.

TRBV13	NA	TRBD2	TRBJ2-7	CASRPGLAGYEQYF	TGTGCCAGCAGGCCAGGACTAGCGGGCTACGAGCAGTACTTC
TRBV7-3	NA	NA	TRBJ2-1	CASSFQGSYNEQFF	TGTGCCAGCAGCTTCCAGGGATCCTACAATGAGCAGTTCTTC
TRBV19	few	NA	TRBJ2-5	CASRKGGTTETQYF	TGTGCCAGTCGAAAAGGGGGTACAACGGAGACCCAGTACTTC
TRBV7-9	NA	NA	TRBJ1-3	CASSPSGAGNTIYF	TGTGCCAGCAGCCCCAGCGGGGCTGGAAACACCATATATTTT
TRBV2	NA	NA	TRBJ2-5	CASSEILQETQYF	TGTGCCAGCAGTGAAATACTACAAGAGACCCAGTACTTC
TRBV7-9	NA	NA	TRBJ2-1	CASSLGNEQFF	TGTGCCAGCAGCCTCGGCAATGAGCAGTTCTTC
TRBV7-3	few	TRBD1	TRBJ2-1	CASSLSQGASYNEQFF	TGTGCCAGCAGCTTAAGCCAGGGGGCTTCCTACAATGAGCAGTTCTTC
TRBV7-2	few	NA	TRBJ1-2	CASSQGNYGYTF	TGTGCCAGCAGCCAGGGGAACTATGGCTACACCTTC
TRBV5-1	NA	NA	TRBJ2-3	CASSLGLDTDTQYF	TGCGCCAGCAGCTTGGGACTGGACACAGATACGCAGTATTTT
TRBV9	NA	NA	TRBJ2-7	CASSVDLSSYEQYF	TGTGCCAGCAGCGTAGACCTGAGCTCCTACGAGCAGTACTTC
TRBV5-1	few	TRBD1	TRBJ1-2	CASSLAYGRGDGYTF	TGCGCCAGCAGCTTGGCCTACGGCAGGGGGGATGGCTACACCTTC
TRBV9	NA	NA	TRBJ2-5	CASSLHGTFTQETQYF	TGTGCCAGCAGCCTTCACGGGACTTTCACTCAAGAGACCCAGTACTTC
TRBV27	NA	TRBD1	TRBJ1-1	CASSTPGQTEAFF	TGTGCCAGCAGTACCCCGGGACAGACTGAAGCTTTCTTT
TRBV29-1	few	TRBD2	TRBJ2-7	CSVDAAGGAEQYF	TGCAGCGTTGATGCAGCGGGAGGGGCCGAGCAGTACTTC
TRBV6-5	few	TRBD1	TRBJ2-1	CASSRTGVIEQFF	TGTGCCAGCAGCAGGACAGGGGTTATTGAGCAGTTCTTC
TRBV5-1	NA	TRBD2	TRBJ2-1	CASSRGLAGVNEQFF	TGCGCCAGCAGCAGGGGACTAGCGGGAGTCAATGAGCAGTTCTTC
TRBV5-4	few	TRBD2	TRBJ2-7	CASSPRGGLWRTSYEQYF	TGTGCCAGCAGCCCCCGGGGGGGTCTGTGGAGGACCTCCTACGAGCAGTACTTC
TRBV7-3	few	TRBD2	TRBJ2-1	CASASGGYNEQFF	TGTGCCAGCGCGTCCGGGGGGTACAATGAGCAGTTCTTC
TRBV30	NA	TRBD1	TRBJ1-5	CAWSGTGVGTSQFHQPQHF	TGTGCCTGGAGTGGGACAGGGGTTGGGACGTCCCAATTTCATCAGCCCCAGCATTTT
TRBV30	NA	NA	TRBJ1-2	CAWSEEWQGRGYTF	TGTGCCTGGAGTGAAGAGTGGCAGGGCCGTGGCTACACCTTC
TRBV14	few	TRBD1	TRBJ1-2	CASSPGPGQGDYGYTF	TGTGCCAGCAGCCCCGGGCCGGGACAGGGGGACTATGGCTACACCTTC
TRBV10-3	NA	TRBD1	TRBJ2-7	CAISVWDSDYEQYF	TGTGCCATCAGTGTTTGGGACAGTGACTACGAGCAGTACTTC
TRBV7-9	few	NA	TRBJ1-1	CASSLPPPMNTEAFF	TGTGCCAGCAGCTTACCGCCCCCTATGAACACTGAAGCTTTCTTT
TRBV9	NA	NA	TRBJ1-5	CASSVEVGAPQHF	TGTGCCAGCAGCGTAGAGGTGGGCGCGCCCCAGCATTTT
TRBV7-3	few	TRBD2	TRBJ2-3	CASSASSGGFWDTQYF	TGTGCCAGCAGCGCATCTAGCGGGGGCTTTTGGGATACGCAGTATTTT
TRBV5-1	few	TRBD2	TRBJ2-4	CASRGAGGSAKNIQYF	TGCGCCAGCAGGGGTGCGGGAGGTTCGGCCAAAAACATTCAGTACTTC
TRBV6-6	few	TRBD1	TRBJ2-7	CASSRDRGYYEQYF	TGTGCCAGCAGCAGGGACAGGGGTTACTACGAGCAGTACTTC
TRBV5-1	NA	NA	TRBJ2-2	CASSLARGRGGELFF	TGCGCCAGCAGCTTGGCTAGGGGAAGAGGCGGGGAGCTGTTTTTT
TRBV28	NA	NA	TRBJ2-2	CASRPQGNTGELFF	TGTGCCAGCCGCCCCCAGGGGAACACCGGGGAGCTGTTTTTT
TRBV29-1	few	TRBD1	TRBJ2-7	CSVSVVTGSYEQYF	TGCAGCGTTTCGGTCGTGACAGGGAGCTACGAGCAGTACTTC
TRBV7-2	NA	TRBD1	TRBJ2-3	CASRTGGFTDTQYF	TGTGCCAGCCGGACAGGGGGATTCACAGATACGCAGTATTTT
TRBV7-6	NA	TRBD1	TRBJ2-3	CASSLDRGRTDTQYF	TGTGCCAGCAGCTTAGACAGGGGGCGAACAGATACGCAGTATTTT
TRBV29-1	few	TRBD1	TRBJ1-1	CSAGQYLGDAFF	TGCAGCGCGGGACAGTATCTTGGCGATGCTTTCTTT
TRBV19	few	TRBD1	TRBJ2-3	CASRRTGSTDTQYF	TGTGCCAGTAGACGGACAGGCAGCACAGATACGCAGTATTTT
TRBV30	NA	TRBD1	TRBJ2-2	CLLDRPTGELFF	TGTCTTTTGGACAGGCCGACCGGGGAGCTGTTTTTT
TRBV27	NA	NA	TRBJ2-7	CASSLSSRGSYEQYF	TGTGCCAGCAGTTTATCGTCACGGGGGTCCTACGAGCAGTACTTC
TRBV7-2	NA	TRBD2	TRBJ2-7	CASSSRGGGDSYEQYF	TGTGCCAGCAGCTCGCGGGGCGGGGGAGATTCCTACGAGCAGTACTTC
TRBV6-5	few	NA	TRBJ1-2	CASSYSAGNYGYTF	TGTGCCAGCAGTTACTCAGCGGGGAACTATGGCTACACCTTC
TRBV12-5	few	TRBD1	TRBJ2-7	CASAKTPGQGPYEQYF	TGTGCTAGTGCAAAAACACCGGGACAGGGACCCTACGAGCAGTACTTC
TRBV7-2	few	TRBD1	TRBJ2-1	CASSSTSTGYNEQFF	TGTGCCAGCAGCTCAACATCGACAGGGTACAATGAGCAGTTCTTC
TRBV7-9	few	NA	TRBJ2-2	CASSLGRVNTGELFF	TGTGCCAGCAGCTTAGGACGGGTGAACACCGGGGAGCTGTTTTTT
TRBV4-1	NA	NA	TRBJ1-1	CASSQQGISTEAFF	TGCGCCAGCAGCCAACAGGGTATTAGCACTGAAGCTTTCTTT
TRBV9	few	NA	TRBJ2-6	CASSVGQGGGGANVLTF	TGTGCCAGCAGCGTAGGTCAGGGCGGTGGTGGGGCCAACGTCCTGACTTTC
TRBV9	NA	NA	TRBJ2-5	CASSPPGVRLGETQYF	TGTGCCAGCAGCCCCCCGGGGGTACGACTTGGGGAGACCCAGTACTTC
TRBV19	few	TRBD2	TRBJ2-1	CASSMSLFRLAGAYNEQFF	TGTGCCAGTAGTATGAGCTTGTTTCGACTAGCGGGAGCCTACAATGAGCAGTTCTTC
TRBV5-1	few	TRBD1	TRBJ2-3	CASSTPGQSTDTQYF	TGCGCCAGCAGCACCCCGGGACAGAGCACAGATACGCAGTATTTT
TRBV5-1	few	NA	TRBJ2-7	CASTVGQSYEQYF	TGCGCCAGTACCGTCGGACAGTCCTACGAGCAGTACTTC
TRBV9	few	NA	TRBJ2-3	CASSVGQGPGTDTQYF	TGTGCCAGCAGCGTAGGTCAGGGGCCTGGCACAGATACGCAGTATTTT
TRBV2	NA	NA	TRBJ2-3	CASSEQGSDTQYF	TGTGCCAGCAGTGAGCAGGGATCAGATACGCAGTATTTT
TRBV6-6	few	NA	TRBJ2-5	CASSRGAETQYF	TGTGCCAGCAGTCGTGGGGCTGAGACCCAGTACTTC